A single sample gave rise to the 20 T cell receptor beta chains below, sequenced in a study of OX40 agonist ivuxolimab in advanced cancers. Produced via immunoSEQ multiplex PCR; TCRdb's table is partial and in-frame only. The sample contains about 52,000 clones, around 85% of which appear only once. Sequenced material: CD4+ or CD8+ T cells sorted from blood, taken in a trial of the OX40 agonist ivuxolimab. The source is an adult with an advanced solid tumor such as melanoma, head and neck, liver or kidney cancer.

This sequence joins TRBV28 and TRBJ1-1, with D hard to call. This CDR3 contains 12 residues. The V end was cut by 3 bases, the J end by 0 bases, with 2 bases between. Looked up from germline, CDR1 is MDHEN and CDR2 is SYDVKM. The CDR3 nucleotides read TGTGCCAGCAGTTTGATGAACACTGAAGCTTTCTTT. Translation gives CASSLMNTEAFF.

The chain couples TRBV10-3 to TRBJ2-3; perhaps TRBD1 as D (5 bases). Between the trimmed V and J ends, which lost 3 bases and 4 bases, there was a span of 14 bases. Germline lookup yields CDR1 ENHRY and CDR2 SYGVKD. The CDR3 runs 15 residues. CDR3 nucleotide sequence: TGTGCCATCAGTGAATACGTATCAGGGTCAGATACGCAGTATTTT. Translating gives CAISEYVSGSDTQYF.

This clone was observed once. The chain combines TRBV19 with TRBJ1-5; D is undetermined. Trimming took 0 bases from V and 2 from J, leaving 5 bases between them. This CDR3 has 14 amino acids. Germline-derived CDR1 and CDR2 are LNHDA and SQIVND (reference sequence). Here the CDR3 DNA reads TGTGCCAGTAGTATAGACGCAGGCAATCAGCCCCAGCATTTT. It yields the protein CASSIDAGNQPQHF.

The chain uses TRBV2 and TRBJ2-7; 7 nucleotides match TRBD2. Germline lookup yields CDR1 SNHLY and CDR2 FYNNEI. Trimming cost V 9 bases and J 3 bases; bases outside gene matches: 14. The CDR3 extends over 15 amino acids. The CDR3 protein is CASGGGGLLIYEQYF. CDR3 nucleotide sequence: TGTGCCAGTGGAGGTGGGGGACTACTTATCTACGAGCAGTACTTC.

The CDR3 nucleotides are TGTGCCAGCGTGACCGGGAACACTGAAGCTTTCTTT. Translation: CASVTGNTEAFF. The rearrangement links TRBV19 to TRBJ1-1; no clear D gene. This CDR3 is built from 12 residues. The V end lost 9 bases, the J end lost 1 base, and 9 bases lay between the germline ends. Germline values: CDR1 LNHDA, CDR2 SQIVND (reference sequence).

The chain has TRBV7-9 and TRBJ2-1; TRBD1 matches at 7 bases. The V gene's germline CDR1 is SEHNR and CDR2 FQNEAQ (reference sequence). There are 15 residues in the CDR3. With 8 bases clipped from V and 2 bases from J, the junction kept 9 bases outside the gene matches. CDR3 amino acids: CASAYRDSPYNEQFF. Written as DNA, the CDR3 is TGTGCCAGCGCTTACCGGGACAGCCCCTACAATGAGCAGTTCTTC.

V gene TRBV6-1 combines with J gene TRBJ2-7; the D is unclear. The CDR3 extends over 13 amino acids. The V gene's germline CDR1 is MNHNS and CDR2 SASEGT. Trimming left V 2 bases short and J 2 bases short, with 7 bases between. The CDR3 reads CASSERVTYEQYF. The CDR3 DNA reads as TGTGCCAGCAGTGAAAGGGTAACCTACGAGCAGTACTTC.

This chain joins TRBV11-2 and TRBJ2-7, with D uncertain. Germline CDR1 and CDR2: SGHAT and FQNNGV. The CDR3 runs 14 residues. The V gene lost 1 base and the J gene lost 1 base, with 8 bases spanning the gap. The CDR3 nucleotides read TGTGCCAGCAGCTTAGCCGGGTTGTCCTACGAGCAGTACTTC. This translates into CASSLAGLSYEQYF.

V and J are TRBV9 and TRBJ2-3, with TRBD2 matching over 12 bases. The germline V gene encodes CDR1 SGDLS and CDR2 YYNGEE. The J segment lost 4 bases and the V segment lost 4 bases, leaving 7 bases of the junction unmatched. This CDR3 is 16 amino acids long. The CDR3 sequence is CASSSWTSGVPDTQYF. Here the CDR3 DNA reads TGTGCCAGCAGCTCATGGACTAGCGGGGTCCCAGATACGCAGTATTTT. Combining the CDR3 with reference TRBV9 and TRBJ2-3 gives the whole variable domain DSGVTQTPKHLITATGQRVTLRCSPRSGDLSVYWYQQSLDQGLQFLIQYYNGEERAKGNILERFSAQQFPDLHSELNLSSLELGDSALYFCASSSWTSGVPDTQYFGPGTRLTVL.

The chain carries TRBV6-4 and TRBJ1-5, with 8 bases matching TRBD1. The V segment lost 7 bases and the J segment 1 base; nucleotides outside the gene matches: 12. The CDR3 is 17 residues long. Germline V gene data show CDR1 as MRHNA and CDR2 as SNTAGT. The CDR3 spells CASISLDRAMSNQPQHF. Written as DNA, the CDR3 is TGTGCCAGCATTAGTTTGGACAGGGCCATGAGCAATCAGCCCCAGCATTTT.

The chain uses TRBV6-4 and TRBJ2-2; TRBD1 is a possible D gene (5 bases). This CDR3 spans 13 amino acids. V was pared by 5 bases and J by 7 bases, with 11 bases between. Germline V gene lookup returns CDR1 MRHNA and CDR2 SNTAGT. CDR3 in DNA: TGTGCCAGCAGTCCTCAGGGCAACGGGGAGCTGTTTTTT. This sequence encodes CASSPQGNGELFF.

The chain couples TRBV29-1 to TRBJ2-7, with 10 bases identical to TRBD1. The CDR3 runs 12 residues. Germline-derived CDR1 and CDR2 are SQVTM and ANQGSEA. With 7 bases clipped from V and 3 bases from J, the junction kept 3 bases outside the gene matches. The CDR3 bases are TGCAGCGCGGGACAGGGGAACTACGAGCAGTACTTC. It codes for CSAGQGNYEQYF.

The rearrangement links TRBV19 to TRBJ1-6; D is ambiguous. V lost 7 bases and J lost 6, with 13 bases in between. This CDR3 spans 14 amino acids. Looked up from germline, CDR1 is LNHDA and CDR2 is SQIVND (reference sequence). The CDR3 reads CASMARTVNSPLHF. For the CDR3, the DNA is TGTGCCAGTATGGCGAGGACGGTTAATTCACCCCTCCACTTT.

The count of this clone is one. The chain joins TRBV13 to TRBJ1-1; no reliable D call. V lost 1 base to trimming and J lost 1 base, with 10 bases between them. This CDR3 comprises 15 residues. Germline loops: CDR1 PRHDT, CDR2 FYEKMQ (reference sequence). The CDR3 DNA reads as TGTGCCAGCAGCTTAGAAATGAGGGAGAACACTGAAGCTTTCTTT. Translation: CASSLEMRENTEAFF. Together with reference TRBV13 and TRBJ1-1, the CDR3 gives the full variable domain: AAGVIQSPRHLIKEKRETATLKCYPIPRHDTVYWYQQGPGQDPQFLISFYEKMQSDKGSIPDRFSAQQFSDYHSELNMSSLELGDSALYFCASSLEMRENTEAFFGQGTRLTVV.

The chain couples TRBV4-1 to TRBJ2-7, with TRBD1 identical over 8 bases. The CDR3 has 15 residues. Germline trimming cut 0 bases from V and 7 bases from J; bases unmatched to any gene: 8. Germline assignment: CDR1 MGHRA and CDR2 YSYEKL. CDR3 sequence: CASSQDFQGAWEQYF. The DNA of the CDR3 is TGCGCCAGCAGCCAAGATTTCCAGGGGGCATGGGAGCAGTACTTC.

The chain employs TRBV10-1 and TRBJ2-7, with D unclear. The CDR3 consists of 11 residues. Germline CDR1 and CDR2: WNHNN and SYGVQD (reference sequence). V shed 8 bases and J shed 2 bases, with 7 bases lying between them. The CDR3 DNA reads TGCGCCAGCGGAGACACCTACGAGCAGTACTTC. This encodes CASGDTYEQYF.

V gene TRBV5-4 combines with J gene TRBJ2-5; D is tentatively TRBD1 or TRBD2 (6 bases each). With 2 bases removed from V and 5 bases from J, the gap between germline ends came to 19 bases. Germline CDR1 SGHNT, CDR2 YYREEE (reference sequence). The CDR3 covers 16 residues. CDR3 loop: CASSFGNRDWGETQYF. Written as DNA, the CDR3 is TGTGCCAGCAGCTTTGGCAACAGGGACTGGGGGGAGACCCAGTACTTC.

DNA for the CDR3: TGTGCCAGCAGGGCACAGGGGTCGATGGTCCATGAGCAGTTCTTC. It specifies CASRAQGSMVHEQFF. V gene TRBV14 combines with J gene TRBJ2-1; 7 nucleotides align to TRBD1. Germline V gene sequence: CDR1 SGHDN, CDR2 FVKESK. The CDR3 length is 15 residues. The J segment lost 8 bases and the V segment lost 6 bases, leaving 13 bases of the junction unmatched.

This clone was recorded many times. The CDR3 loop reads CASSQDNSGGPGELFF. The CDR3 DNA follows: TGTGCCAGCAGCCAAGATAATAGCGGGGGTCCCGGGGAGCTGTTTTTT. J is TRBJ2-2 and V is TRBV4-2, with 9 bases fitting TRBD2. Looked up from germline, CDR1 is LGHNA and CDR2 is YNFKEQ. V shed 0 bases and J 6 bases; nucleotides not matched to a gene: 5. CDR3 length: 16 residues.

The chain joins TRBV4-1 to TRBJ2-7, with D perhaps being TRBD1 or TRBD2 (5 bases each). V lost 1 base to trimming and J lost 5 bases, with 9 bases between them. Per the germline V gene, CDR1 is MGHRA and CDR2 is YSYEKL. The CDR3 loop spans 13 amino acids. The CDR3 nucleotides read TGCGCCAGCAGCCAAGTGGGGGTCGACGAGCAGTACTTC. Protein sequence: CASSQVGVDEQYF.